This T cell receptor beta chain was retrieved from a study of Graves' ophthalmopathy and Graves' hyperthyroidism. Turning to the study itself: The blood sample was drawn at first diagnosis and before any treatment.

In its sample, this clonotype was seen many times. Antigen: not known. Donors with ophthalmopathy: moderate-to-severe activity, CAS ≥3, NOSPECS ≥4, duration under 3 months. What supplied the PBMCs was more than 7.5 ml of fresh peripheral blood. From RNA, the CDR3 regions of TCR beta chains were amplified and sequenced. The library came from an HTBI-primed first-round RT-PCR and a second-round multiplex PCR. One entry per CDR3 protein, called by TCRdb with MiXCR from the multiplex PCR reads. The repertoire holds approximately 480,000 distinct CDR3 sequences, with 13% to 15% as singletons. General study findings and limits: A 13-signature model separated ophthalmopathy from stable hyperthyroidism, reaching less than 90% sensitivity and less than 83% specificity cross-validated.

Germline V CDR1 and CDR2: MNHEY, SVGEGT. V shed 7 bases and J 3 bases; nucleotides not matched to a gene: 20. The CDR3 contains 18 residues. The TCR was taken from a young woman with Graves' ophthalmopathy. The chain joins TRBV6-2 or TRBV6-3 to TRBJ1-1; 7 bases fit TRBD1. Sequenced: blood. The CDR3 DNA reads as TGTGCCAGCACCCCTCGCGCCCCAGGGGGGACTTGGGACACTGAAGCTTTCTTT. Amino acids: CASTPRAPGGTWDTEAFF.